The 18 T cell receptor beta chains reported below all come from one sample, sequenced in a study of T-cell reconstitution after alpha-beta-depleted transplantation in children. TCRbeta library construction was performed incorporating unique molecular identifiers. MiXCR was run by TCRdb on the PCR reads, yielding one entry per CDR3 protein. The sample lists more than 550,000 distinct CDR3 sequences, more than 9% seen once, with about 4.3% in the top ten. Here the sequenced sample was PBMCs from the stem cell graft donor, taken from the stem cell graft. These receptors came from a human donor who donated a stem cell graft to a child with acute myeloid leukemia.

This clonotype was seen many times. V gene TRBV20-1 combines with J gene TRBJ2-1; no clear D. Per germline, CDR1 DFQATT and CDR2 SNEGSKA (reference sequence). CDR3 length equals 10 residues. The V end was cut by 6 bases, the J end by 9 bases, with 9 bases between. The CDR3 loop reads CSAAHIEQFF. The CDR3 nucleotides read TGCAGTGCCGCGCACATTGAGCAGTTCTTC.

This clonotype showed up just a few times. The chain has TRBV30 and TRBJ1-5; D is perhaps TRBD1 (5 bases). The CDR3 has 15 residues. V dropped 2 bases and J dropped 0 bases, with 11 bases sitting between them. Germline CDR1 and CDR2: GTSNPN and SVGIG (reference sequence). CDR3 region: CAWSIGAYSNQPQHF. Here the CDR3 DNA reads TGTGCCTGGAGTATAGGGGCGTATAGCAATCAGCCCCAGCATTTT. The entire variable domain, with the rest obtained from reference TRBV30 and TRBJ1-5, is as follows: SQTIHQWPATLVQPVGSPLSLECTVEGTSNPNLYWYRQAAGRGLQLLFYSVGIGQISSEVPQNLSASRPQDRQFILSSKKLLLSDSGFYLCAWSIGAYSNQPQHFGDGTRLSIL.

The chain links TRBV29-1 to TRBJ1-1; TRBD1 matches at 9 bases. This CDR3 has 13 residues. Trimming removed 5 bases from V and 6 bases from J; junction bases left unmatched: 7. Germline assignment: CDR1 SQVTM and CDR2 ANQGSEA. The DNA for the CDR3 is TGCAGCGTTATGGGACAGGGAGCCTCTGAAGCTTTCTTT. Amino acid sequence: CSVMGQGASEAFF.

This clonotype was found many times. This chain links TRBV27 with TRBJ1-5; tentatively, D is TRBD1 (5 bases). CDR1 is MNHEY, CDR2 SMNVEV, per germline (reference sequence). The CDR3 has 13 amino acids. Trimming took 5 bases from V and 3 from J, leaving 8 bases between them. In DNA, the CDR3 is TGTGCCAGCAGTGGGGCCTCCAATCAGCCCCAGCATTTT. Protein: CASSGASNQPQHF.

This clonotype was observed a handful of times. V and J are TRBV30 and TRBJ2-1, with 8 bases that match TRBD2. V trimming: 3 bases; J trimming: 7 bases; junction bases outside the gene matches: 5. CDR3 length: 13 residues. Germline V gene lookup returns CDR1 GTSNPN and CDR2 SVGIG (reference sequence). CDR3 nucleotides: TGTGCCTGGAGGGGTAGCGGGGTAAATGAGCAGTTCTTC. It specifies CAWRGSGVNEQFF.

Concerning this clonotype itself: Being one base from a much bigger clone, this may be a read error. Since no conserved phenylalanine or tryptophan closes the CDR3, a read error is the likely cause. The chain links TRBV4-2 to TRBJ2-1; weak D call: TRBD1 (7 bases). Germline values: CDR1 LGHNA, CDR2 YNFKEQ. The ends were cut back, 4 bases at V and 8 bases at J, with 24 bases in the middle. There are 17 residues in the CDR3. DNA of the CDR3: TGTGCCAGCAGCCCGGGACTCCGGGACAGTCCTTCACATGAGCAGTTCATC. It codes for CASSPGLRDSPSHEQFI.

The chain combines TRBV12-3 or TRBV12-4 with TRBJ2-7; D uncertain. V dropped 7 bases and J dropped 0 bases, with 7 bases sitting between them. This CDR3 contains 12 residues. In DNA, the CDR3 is TGTGCCAGCACCTCGACCTCCTACGAGCAGTACTTC. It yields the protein CASTSTSYEQYF.

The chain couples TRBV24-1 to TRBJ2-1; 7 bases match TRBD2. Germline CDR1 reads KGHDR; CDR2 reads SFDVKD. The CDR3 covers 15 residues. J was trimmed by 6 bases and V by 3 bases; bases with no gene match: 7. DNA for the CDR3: TGTGCCACCAGTGATCCCATGTCGGGGGGCAATGAGCAGTTCTTC. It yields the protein CATSDPMSGGNEQFF.

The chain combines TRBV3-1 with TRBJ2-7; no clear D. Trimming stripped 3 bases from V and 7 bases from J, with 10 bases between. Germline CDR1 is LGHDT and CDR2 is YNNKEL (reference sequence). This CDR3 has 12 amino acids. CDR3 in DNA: TGTGCCAGCAGCCAGTTTGCGCCAGAGCAGTACTTC. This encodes CASSQFAPEQYF.

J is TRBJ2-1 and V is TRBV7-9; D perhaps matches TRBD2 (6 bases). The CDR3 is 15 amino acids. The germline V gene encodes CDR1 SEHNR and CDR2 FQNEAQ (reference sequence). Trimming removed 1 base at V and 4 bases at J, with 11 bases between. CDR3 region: CASSLGRGLYNEQFF. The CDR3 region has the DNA TGTGCCAGCAGCTTAGGGCGGGGCCTTTACAATGAGCAGTTCTTC.

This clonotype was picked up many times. The CDR3 DNA reads as TGTGCCAGCAGTACCAGGGACAGGGTTCAGCCCCAGCATTTT. Translating gives CASSTRDRVQPQHF. The J gene is TRBJ1-5, the V gene TRBV12-3 or TRBV12-4, with 9 bases matching TRBD1. This CDR3 spans 14 amino acids. V trimming: 5 bases; J trimming: 6 bases; junction bases outside the gene matches: 5.

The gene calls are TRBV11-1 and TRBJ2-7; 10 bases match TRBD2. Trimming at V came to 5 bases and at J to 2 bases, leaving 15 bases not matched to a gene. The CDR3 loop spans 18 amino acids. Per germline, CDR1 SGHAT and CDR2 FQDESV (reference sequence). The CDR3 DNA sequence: TGTGCCAGCAGCCTCGGTATAGCGGGAGGAGCCCGACCCTACGAGCAGTACTTC. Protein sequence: CASSLGIAGGARPYEQYF. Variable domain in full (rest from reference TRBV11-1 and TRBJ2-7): EAEVAQSPRYKITEKSQAVAFWCDPISGHATLYWYRQILGQGPELLVQFQDESVVDDSQLPKDRFSAERLKGVDSTLKIQPAELGDSAMYLCASSLGIAGGARPYEQYFGPGTRLTVT.

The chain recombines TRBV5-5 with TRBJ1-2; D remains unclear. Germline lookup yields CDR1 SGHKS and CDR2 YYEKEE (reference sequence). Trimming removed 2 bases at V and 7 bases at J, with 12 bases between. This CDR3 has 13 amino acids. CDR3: CASSFKPLSGYTF. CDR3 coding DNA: TGTGCCAGCAGCTTCAAGCCCCTTTCTGGCTACACCTTC.

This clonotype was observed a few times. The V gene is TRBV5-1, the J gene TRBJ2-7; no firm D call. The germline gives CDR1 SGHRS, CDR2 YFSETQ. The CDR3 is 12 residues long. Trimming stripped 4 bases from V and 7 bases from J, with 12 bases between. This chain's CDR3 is CASSQTLGEQYF. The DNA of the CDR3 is TGCGCCAGCAGCCAAACCCTGGGGGAGCAGTACTTC. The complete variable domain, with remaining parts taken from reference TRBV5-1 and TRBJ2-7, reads KAGVTQTPRYLIKTRGQQVTLSCSPISGHRSVSWYQQTPGQGLQFLFEYFSETQRNKGNFPGRFSGRQFSNSRSEMNVSTLELGDSALYLCASSQTLGEQYFGPGTRLTVT.

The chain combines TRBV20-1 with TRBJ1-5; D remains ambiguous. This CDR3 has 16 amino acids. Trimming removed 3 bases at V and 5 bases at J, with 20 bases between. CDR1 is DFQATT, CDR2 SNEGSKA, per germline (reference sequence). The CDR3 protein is CSASTAATRKDQPQHF. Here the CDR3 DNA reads TGCAGTGCTAGTACGGCGGCTACTCGAAAGGATCAGCCCCAGCATTTT.

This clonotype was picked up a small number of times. CDR3: CSAPPTSGRGYEQFF. CDR3 DNA: TGCAGTGCTCCACCCACTAGCGGGAGGGGATATGAGCAGTTCTTC. V gene TRBV20-1 combines with J gene TRBJ2-1; 13 bases align to TRBD2. This CDR3 is 15 amino acids long. Losses at the gene ends were 5 bases for V and 8 bases for J; bases not matched to a gene: 9. Germline V lookup: CDR1 DFQATT, CDR2 SNEGSKA (reference sequence).

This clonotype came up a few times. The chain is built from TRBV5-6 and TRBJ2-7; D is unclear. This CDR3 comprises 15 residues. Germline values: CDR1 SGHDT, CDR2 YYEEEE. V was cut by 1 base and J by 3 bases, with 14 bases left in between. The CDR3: CASSLSFRASYEQYF. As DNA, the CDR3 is TGTGCCAGCAGCTTGAGCTTCCGGGCCAGCTACGAGCAGTACTTC.

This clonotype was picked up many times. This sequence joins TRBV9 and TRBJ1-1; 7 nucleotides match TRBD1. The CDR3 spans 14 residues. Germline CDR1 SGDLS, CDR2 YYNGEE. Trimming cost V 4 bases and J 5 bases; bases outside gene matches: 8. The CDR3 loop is CASSPRQGLTEAFF. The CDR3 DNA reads TGTGCCAGCAGCCCTCGACAGGGTCTAACTGAAGCTTTCTTT. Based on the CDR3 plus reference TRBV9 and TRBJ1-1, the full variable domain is DSGVTQTPKHLITATGQRVTLRCSPRSGDLSVYWYQQSLDQGLQFLIQYYNGEERAKGNILERFSAQQFPDLHSELNLSSLELGDSALYFCASSPRQGLTEAFFGQGTRLTVV.